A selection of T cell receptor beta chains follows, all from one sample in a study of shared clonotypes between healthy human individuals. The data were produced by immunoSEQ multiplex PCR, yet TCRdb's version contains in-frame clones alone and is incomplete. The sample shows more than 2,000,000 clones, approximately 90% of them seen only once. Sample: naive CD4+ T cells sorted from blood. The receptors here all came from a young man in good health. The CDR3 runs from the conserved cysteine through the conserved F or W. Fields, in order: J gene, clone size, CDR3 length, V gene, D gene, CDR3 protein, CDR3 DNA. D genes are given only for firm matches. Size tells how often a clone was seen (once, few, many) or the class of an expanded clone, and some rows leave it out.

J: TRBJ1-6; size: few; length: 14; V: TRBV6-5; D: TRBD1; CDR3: CASRRDSLNSPLHF; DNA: TGTGCCAGCAGGCGGGACAGCCTTAATTCACCCCTCCACTTT
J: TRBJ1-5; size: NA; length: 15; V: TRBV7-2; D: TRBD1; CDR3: CASSTTGRGDQPQHF; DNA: TGTGCCAGCAGCACGACAGGGAGGGGAGATCAGCCCCAGCATTTT
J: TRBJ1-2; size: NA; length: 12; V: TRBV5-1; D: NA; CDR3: CASTDTSYGYTF; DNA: TGCGCCAGCACCGACACTTCCTATGGCTACACCTTC
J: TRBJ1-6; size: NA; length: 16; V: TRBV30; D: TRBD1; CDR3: CAWSVSRQGASSPLHF; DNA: TGTGCCTGGAGTGTCTCTCGACAGGGGGCGAGTTCACCCCTCCACTTT
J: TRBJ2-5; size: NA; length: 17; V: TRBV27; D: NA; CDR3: CASRRGAQKITEETQYF; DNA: TGTGCCAGCAGAAGGGGGGCCCAGAAAATAACTGAAGAGACCCAGTACTTC
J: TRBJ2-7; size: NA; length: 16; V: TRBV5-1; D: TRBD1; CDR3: CASSPGQFRVTYEQYF; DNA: TGCGCCAGCAGCCCGGGACAGTTCAGGGTAACCTACGAGCAGTACTTC
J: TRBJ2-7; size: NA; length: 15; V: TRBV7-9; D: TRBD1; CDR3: CASRPTGDKSYEQYF; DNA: TGTGCCAGCAGACCGACAGGGGACAAGTCCTACGAGCAGTACTTC
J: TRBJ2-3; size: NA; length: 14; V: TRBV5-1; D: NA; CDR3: CASSRDTRTDTQYF; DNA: TGCGCCAGCAGTCGGGATACGCGCACAGATACGCAGTATTTT
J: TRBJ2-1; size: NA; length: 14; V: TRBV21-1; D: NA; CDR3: CASTPGPAVNEQFF; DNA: TGTGCCAGCACCCCGGGACCCGCGGTAAATGAGCAGTTCTTC
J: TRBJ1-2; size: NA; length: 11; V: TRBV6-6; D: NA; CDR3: CASRSMVGYTF; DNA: TGTGCCAGCAGATCGATGGTCGGCTACACCTTC
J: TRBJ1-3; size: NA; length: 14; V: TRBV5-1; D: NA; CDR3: CASSLETAGATIYF; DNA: TGCGCCAGCAGCTTGGAGACAGCGGGAGCCACCATATATTTT
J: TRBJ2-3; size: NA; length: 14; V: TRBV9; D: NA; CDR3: CASSVDSTSDTQYF; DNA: TGTGCCAGCAGCGTAGACTCTACTTCAGATACGCAGTATTTT
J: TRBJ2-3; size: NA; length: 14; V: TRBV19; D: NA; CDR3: CASSLGEVQDTQYF; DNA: TGTGCCAGTAGTTTAGGGGAGGTGCAAGATACGCAGTATTTT
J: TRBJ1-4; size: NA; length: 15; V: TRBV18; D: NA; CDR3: CASSQTTAPNEKLFF; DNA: TGTGCCAGCTCACAAACGACAGCGCCTAATGAAAAACTGTTTTTT
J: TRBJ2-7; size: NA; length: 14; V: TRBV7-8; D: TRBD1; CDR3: CASSSRDSSYEQYF; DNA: TGTGCCAGCAGCTCCCGGGACAGCTCCTACGAGCAGTACTTC
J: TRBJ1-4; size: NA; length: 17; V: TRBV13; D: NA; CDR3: CASSLGLLSTAGEKLFF; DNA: TGTGCCAGCAGCTTAGGCCTTCTGTCCACAGCTGGCGAAAAACTGTTTTTT
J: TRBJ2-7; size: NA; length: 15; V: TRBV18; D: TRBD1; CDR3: CASSPGQGGYYEQYF; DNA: TGTGCCAGCTCACCTGGACAGGGAGGTTATTACGAGCAGTACTTC
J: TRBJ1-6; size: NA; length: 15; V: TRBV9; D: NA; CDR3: CASSVDGDVGSPLHF; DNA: TGTGCCAGCAGCGTAGATGGGGACGTCGGTTCACCCCTCCACTTT
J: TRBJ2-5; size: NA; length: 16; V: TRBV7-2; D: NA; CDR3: CASSLMSMGGGETQYF; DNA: TGTGCCAGCAGCTTAATGAGCATGGGAGGGGGGGAGACCCAGTACTTC
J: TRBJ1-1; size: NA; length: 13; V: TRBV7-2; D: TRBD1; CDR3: CASSRDSNTEAFF; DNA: TGTGCCAGCAGCCGGGACAGTAACACTGAAGCTTTCTTT
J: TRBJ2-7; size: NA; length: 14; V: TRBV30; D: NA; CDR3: CAWSPGGRNYEQYF; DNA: TGTGCCTGGAGCCCCGGGGGGCGGAACTACGAGCAGTACTTC
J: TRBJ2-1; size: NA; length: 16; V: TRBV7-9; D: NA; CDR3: CASSLEEGKVRHEQFF; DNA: TGTGCCAGCAGCTTAGAGGAGGGAAAGGTACGCCATGAGCAGTTCTTC
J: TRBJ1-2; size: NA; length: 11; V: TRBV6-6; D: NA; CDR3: CASSPGGGYTF; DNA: TGTGCCAGCAGCCCGGGGGGTGGCTACACCTTC
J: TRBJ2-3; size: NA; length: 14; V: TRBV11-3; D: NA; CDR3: CASSVQGHTDTQYF; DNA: TGTGCCAGCAGCGTACAGGGTCACACAGATACGCAGTATTTT
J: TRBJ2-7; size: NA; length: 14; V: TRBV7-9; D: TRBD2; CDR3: CASSLELAVYEQYF; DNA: TGTGCCAGCAGCTTAGAACTAGCGGTATACGAGCAGTACTTC
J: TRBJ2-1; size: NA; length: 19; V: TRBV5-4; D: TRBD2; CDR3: CASSTSRLAGGNSYNEQFF; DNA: TGTGCCAGCAGCACCAGCCGACTAGCGGGAGGAAACTCCTACAATGAGCAGTTCTTC
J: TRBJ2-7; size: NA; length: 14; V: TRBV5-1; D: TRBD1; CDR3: CASSSGTATYEQYF; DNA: TGCGCCAGCAGCTCCGGGACAGCCACCTACGAGCAGTACTTC
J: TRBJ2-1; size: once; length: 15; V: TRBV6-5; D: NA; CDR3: CASSYLGSVGDEQFF; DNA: TGTGCCAGCAGTTACTTAGGGTCTGTAGGAGATGAGCAGTTCTTC
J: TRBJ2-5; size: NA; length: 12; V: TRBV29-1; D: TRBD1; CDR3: CSIDRAGETQYF; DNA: TGCAGCATTGACAGGGCGGGTGAGACCCAGTACTTC
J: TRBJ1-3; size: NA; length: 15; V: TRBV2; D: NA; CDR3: CASSDRQSSGNTIYF; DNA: TGTGCCAGCAGTGATAGGCAGAGCTCTGGAAACACCATATATTTT
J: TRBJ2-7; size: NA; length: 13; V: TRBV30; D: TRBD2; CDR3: CAWSASGRYEQYF; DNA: TGTGCCTGGAGTGCCAGCGGGAGGTACGAGCAGTACTTC
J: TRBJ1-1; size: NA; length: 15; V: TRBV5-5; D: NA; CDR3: CASSLDSGKVTEAFF; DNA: TGTGCCAGCAGCTTGGACAGCGGAAAAGTTACTGAAGCTTTCTTT
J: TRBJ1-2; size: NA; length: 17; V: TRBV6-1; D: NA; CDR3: CASSEALKQITNYGYTF; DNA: TGTGCCAGCAGTGAAGCCCTAAAGCAGATTACTAACTATGGCTACACCTTC
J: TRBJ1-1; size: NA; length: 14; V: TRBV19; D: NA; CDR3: CASSIRGSYTEAFF; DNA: TGTGCCAGTAGTATCAGGGGATCATACACTGAAGCTTTCTTT
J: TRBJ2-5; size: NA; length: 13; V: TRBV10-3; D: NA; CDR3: CAISESVEETQYF; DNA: TGTGCCATCAGTGAGTCTGTTGAAGAGACCCAGTACTTC
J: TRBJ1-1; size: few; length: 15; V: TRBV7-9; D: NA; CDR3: CASSLQGTTITEAFF; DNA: TGTGCCAGCAGCTTACAGGGGACTACAATCACTGAAGCTTTCTTT
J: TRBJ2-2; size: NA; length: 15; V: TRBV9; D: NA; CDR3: CASSPRTVNTGELFF; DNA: TGTGCCAGCAGCCCCCGGACAGTGAACACCGGGGAGCTGTTTTTT
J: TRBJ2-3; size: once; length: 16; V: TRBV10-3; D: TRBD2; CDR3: CAISEPLAGGTDTQYF; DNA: TGTGCCATCAGTGAGCCGTTAGCGGGGGGCACAGATACGCAGTATTTT
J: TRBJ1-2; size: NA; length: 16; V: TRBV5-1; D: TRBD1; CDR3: CASSPGRQGLNYGYTF; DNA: TGCGCCAGCAGCCCGGGTAGACAGGGGCTCAACTATGGCTACACCTTC
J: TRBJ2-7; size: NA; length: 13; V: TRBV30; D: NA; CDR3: CAWRRTGGTQQYF; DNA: TGTGCCTGGAGGCGGACTGGGGGGACTCAGCAGTACTTC
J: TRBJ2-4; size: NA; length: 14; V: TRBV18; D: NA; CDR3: CASSPPGPKNIQYF; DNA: TGTGCCAGCTCACCACCAGGGCCCAAAAACATTCAGTACTTC
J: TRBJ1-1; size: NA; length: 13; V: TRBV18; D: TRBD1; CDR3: CASSPRTGDEAFF; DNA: TGTGCCAGCTCACCTAGGACAGGGGATGAAGCTTTCTTT
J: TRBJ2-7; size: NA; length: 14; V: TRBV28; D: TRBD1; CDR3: CASSTGTGSYEQYF; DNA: TGTGCCAGCAGTACCGGGACAGGGTCCTACGAGCAGTACTTC
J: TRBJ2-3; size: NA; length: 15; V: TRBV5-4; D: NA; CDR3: CASSLDGGGTDTQYF; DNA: TGTGCCAGCAGCTTGGACGGGGGCGGAACAGATACGCAGTATTTT
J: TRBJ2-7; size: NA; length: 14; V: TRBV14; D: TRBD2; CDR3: CASSQPGGIYEQYF; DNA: TGTGCCAGCAGCCAGCCGGGAGGGATCTACGAGCAGTACTTC
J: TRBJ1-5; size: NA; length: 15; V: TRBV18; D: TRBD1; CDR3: CASSEDRWAGQPQHF; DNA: TGTGCCAGCTCAGAGGACAGGTGGGCGGGGCAGCCCCAGCATTTT
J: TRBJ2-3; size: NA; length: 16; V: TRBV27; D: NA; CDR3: CASSRFGPSPTDTQYF; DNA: TGTGCCAGCAGCCGATTTGGGCCTTCCCCCACAGATACGCAGTATTTT
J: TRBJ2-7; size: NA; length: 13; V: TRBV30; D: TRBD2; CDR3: CAWSRLAEYEQYF; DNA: TGTGCCTGGAGTAGGCTAGCGGAATACGAGCAGTACTTC
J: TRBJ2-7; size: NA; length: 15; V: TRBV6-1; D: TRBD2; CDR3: CASRAGTSGFYEQYF; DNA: TGTGCCAGCAGAGCCGGGACTAGCGGCTTCTACGAGCAGTACTTC
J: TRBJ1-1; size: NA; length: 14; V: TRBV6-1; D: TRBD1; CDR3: CASSEVGQGTEAFF; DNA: TGTGCCAGCAGTGAAGTGGGACAGGGGACTGAAGCTTTCTTT